This TCR beta chain comes out of a study of control samples from healthy donors and cancer patients. The J segment lost 0 bases and the V segment lost 2 bases, leaving 1 base of the junction unmatched. The germline V gene encodes CDR1 LGHNA and CDR2 YNFKEQ. The CDR3 covers 16 residues. Using immunoSEQ multiplex PCR, the repertoire was profiled, and TCRdb retains in-frame clones only, with some absent. The table lists tens of thousands of clones, approximately 89% of them singletons. The chain has TRBV4-2 and TRBJ2-5, with 12 bases aligning to TRBD2. The origin of this receptor is a man aged 40-49 years with colorectal cancer. The specimen sequenced was PBMCs. DNA of the CDR3: TGTGCCAGCAGCCAACGGACTAGCGGGAACCAAGAGACCCAGTACTTC. Its translation: CASSQRTSGNQETQYF.